The following is a T cell receptor beta chain sequence with its context. This CDR3 region has 12 residues. Trimming removed 1 base at V and 4 bases at J, with 4 bases between. The record originates from a study of blood T cell repertoires in COVID-19. Study as a whole: Spain, Italy and the United States supplied samples that represented acute and convalescent COVID-19. Sources were T cells, B-cell-depleted T cells, or PBMCs; the material itself was cDNA or gDNA.

Method: immunoSEQ multiplex PCR; TCRdb's copy keeps in-frame clones and lacks some. The table shows 250,000 to 300,000 clones, with around 90% occurring only once. The receptor was isolated from a middle-aged woman who had recovered from COVID-19. Sequencing was done on a sample of PBMCs or T cells enriched from blood (not recorded which). This rearrangement joins TRBV12-3 or TRBV12-4 to TRBJ1-1; D ambiguous. The CDR3 loop reads CASSLDSTEAFF. CDR3 in DNA: TGTGCCAGCAGTTTAGACAGCACTGAAGCTTTCTTT.